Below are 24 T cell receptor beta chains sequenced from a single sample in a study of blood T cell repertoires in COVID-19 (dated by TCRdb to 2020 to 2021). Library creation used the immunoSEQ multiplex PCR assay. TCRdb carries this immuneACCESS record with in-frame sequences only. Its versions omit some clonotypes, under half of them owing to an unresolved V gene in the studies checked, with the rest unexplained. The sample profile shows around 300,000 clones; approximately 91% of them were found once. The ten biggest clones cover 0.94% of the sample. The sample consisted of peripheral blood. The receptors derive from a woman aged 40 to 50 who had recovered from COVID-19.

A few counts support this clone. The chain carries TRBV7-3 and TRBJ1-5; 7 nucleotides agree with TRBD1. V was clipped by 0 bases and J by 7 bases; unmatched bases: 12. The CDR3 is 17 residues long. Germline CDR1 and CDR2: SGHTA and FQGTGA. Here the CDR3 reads CASSLTIPRGAEQPQHF. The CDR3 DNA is TGTGCCAGCAGCTTAACCATCCCCAGGGGGGCAGAACAGCCCCAGCATTTT. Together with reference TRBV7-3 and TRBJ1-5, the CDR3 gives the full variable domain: GAGVSQTPSNKVTEKGKYVELRCDPISGHTALYWYRQSLGQGPEFLIYFQGTGAADDSGLPNDRFFAVRPEGSVSTLKIQRTERGDSAVYLCASSLTIPRGAEQPQHFGDGTRLSIL.

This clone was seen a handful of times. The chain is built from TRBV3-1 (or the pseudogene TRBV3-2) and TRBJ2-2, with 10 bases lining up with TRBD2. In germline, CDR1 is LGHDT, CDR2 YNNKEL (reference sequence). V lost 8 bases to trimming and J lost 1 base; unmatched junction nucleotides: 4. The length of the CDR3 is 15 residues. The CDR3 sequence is CASGTSEKNTGELFF. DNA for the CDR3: TGTGCCAGCGGGACTAGCGAGAAGAACACCGGGGAGCTGTTTTTT.

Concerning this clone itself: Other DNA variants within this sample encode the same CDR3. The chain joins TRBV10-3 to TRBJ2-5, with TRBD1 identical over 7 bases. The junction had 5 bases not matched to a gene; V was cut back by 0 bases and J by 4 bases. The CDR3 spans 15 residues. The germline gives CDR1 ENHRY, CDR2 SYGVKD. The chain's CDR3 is CAISESTGSGETQYF. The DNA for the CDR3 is TGTGCCATCAGTGAGTCGACAGGGAGCGGAGAGACCCAGTACTTC.

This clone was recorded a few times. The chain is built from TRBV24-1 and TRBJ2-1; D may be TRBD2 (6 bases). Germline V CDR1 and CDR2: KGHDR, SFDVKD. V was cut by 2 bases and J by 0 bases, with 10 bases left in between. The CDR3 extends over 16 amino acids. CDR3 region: CATSDWGGASYNEQFF. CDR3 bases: TGTGCCACCAGTGATTGGGGCGGGGCCTCCTACAATGAGCAGTTCTTC.

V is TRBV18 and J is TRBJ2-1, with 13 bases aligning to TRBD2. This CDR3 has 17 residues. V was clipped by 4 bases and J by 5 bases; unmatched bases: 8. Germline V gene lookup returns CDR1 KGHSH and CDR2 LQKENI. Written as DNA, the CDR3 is TGTGCCAGCTCACGACTATTCGGACTAGCGGGAGACAATGAGCAGTTCTTC. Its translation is CASSRLFGLAGDNEQFF.

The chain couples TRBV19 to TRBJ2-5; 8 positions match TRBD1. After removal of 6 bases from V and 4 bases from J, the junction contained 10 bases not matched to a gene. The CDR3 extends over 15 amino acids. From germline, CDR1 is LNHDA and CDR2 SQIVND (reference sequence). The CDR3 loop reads CASRAVTGGGETQYF. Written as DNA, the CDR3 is TGTGCCAGTAGGGCCGTAACAGGGGGTGGAGAGACCCAGTACTTC.

The CDR3 protein is CASSLGWREGAYNEQFF. In DNA form, the CDR3 reads TGTGCCAGCAGCTTAGGGTGGCGGGAAGGAGCATACAATGAGCAGTTCTTC. The J gene is TRBJ2-1, the V gene TRBV7-6; D is possibly TRBD2 (6 bases). Germline CDR1 SGHVS, CDR2 FNYEAQ. Deletions cut 1 base from V and 4 bases from J, with 17 bases between. This CDR3 comprises 17 residues. The full variable domain, completed using reference TRBV7-6 and TRBJ2-1, is GAGVSQSPRYKVTKRGQDVALRCDPISGHVSLYWYRQALGQGPEFLTYFNYEAQQDKSGLPNDRFSAERPEGSISTLTIQRTEQRDSAMYRCASSLGWREGAYNEQFFGPGTRLTVL.

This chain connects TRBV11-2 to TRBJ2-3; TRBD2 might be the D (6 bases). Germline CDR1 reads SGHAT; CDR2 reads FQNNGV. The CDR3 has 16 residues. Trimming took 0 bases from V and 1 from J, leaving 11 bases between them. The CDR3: CASSLDLWGGTDTQYF. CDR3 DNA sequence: TGTGCCAGCAGCTTAGATCTGTGGGGGGGCACAGATACGCAGTATTTT.

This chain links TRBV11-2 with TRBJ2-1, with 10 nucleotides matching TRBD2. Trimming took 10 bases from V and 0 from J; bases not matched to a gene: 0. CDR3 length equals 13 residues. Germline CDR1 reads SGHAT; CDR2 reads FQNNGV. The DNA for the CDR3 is TGTGCCATAGCGGGAGGCTCCTACAATGAGCAGTTCTTC. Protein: CAIAGGSYNEQFF.

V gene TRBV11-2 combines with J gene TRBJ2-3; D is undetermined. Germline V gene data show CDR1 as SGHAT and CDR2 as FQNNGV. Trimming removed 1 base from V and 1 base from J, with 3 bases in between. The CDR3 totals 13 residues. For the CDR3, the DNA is TGTGCCAGCAGCTTAGCCGGCACAGATACGCAGTATTTT. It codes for CASSLAGTDTQYF.

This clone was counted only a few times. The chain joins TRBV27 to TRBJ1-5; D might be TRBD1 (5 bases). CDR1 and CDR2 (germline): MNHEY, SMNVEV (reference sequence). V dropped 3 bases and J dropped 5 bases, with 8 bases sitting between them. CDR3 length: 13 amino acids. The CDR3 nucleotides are TGTGCCAGCAGTTTGACAGTCGATCAGCCCCAGCATTTT. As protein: CASSLTVDQPQHF.

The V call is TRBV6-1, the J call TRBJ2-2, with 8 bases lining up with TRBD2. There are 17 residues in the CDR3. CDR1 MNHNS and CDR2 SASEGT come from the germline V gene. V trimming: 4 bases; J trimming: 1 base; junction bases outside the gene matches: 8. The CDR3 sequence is CASSGALLAVNTGELFF. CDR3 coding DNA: TGTGCCAGCAGTGGGGCCCTACTAGCGGTGAACACCGGGGAGCTGTTTTTT.

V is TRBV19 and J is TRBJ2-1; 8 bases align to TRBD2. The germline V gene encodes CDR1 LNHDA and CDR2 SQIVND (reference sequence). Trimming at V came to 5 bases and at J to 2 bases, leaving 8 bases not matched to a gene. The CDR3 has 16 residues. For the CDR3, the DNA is TGTGCCAGTAGTCCCATTAGCGGGATAGCCTACAATGAGCAGTTCTTC. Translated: CASSPISGIAYNEQFF.

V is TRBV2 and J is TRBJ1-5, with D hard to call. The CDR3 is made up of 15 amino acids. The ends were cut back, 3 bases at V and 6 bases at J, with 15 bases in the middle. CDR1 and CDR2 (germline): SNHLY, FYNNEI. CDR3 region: CASSDEGIIGQPQHF. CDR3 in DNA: TGTGCCAGCAGTGATGAGGGTATCATAGGTCAGCCCCAGCATTTT.

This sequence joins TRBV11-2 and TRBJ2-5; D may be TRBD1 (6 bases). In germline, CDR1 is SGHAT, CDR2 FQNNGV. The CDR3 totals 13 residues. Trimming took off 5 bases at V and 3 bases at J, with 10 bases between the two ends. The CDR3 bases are TGTGCCAGCAGCACAGGGACCGAAGAGACCCAGTACTTC. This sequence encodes CASSTGTEETQYF.

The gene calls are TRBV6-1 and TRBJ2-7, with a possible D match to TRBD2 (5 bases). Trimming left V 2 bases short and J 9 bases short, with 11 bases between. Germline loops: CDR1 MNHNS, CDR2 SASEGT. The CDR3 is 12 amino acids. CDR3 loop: CASSENGLGQYF. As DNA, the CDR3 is TGTGCCAGCAGTGAAAACGGACTGGGGCAGTACTTC.

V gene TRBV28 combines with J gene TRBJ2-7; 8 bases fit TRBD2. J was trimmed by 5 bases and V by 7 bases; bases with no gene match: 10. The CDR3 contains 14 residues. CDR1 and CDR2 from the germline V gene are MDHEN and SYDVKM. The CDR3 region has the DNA TGTGCCAGCAACCCGAGCGGGGGTACCCACGAGCAGTACTTC. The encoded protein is CASNPSGGTHEQYF.

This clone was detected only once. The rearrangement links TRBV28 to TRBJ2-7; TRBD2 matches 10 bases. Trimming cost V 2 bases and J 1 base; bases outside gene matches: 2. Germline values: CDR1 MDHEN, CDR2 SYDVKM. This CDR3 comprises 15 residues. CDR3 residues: CASSLTAGGSYEQYF. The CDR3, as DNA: TGTGCCAGCAGTTTAACAGCGGGAGGGTCCTACGAGCAGTACTTC. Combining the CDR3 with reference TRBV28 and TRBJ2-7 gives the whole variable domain DVKVTQSSRYLVKRTGEKVFLECVQDMDHENMFWYRQDPGLGLRLIYFSYDVKMKEKGDIPEGYSVSREKKERFSLILESASTNQTSMYLCASSLTAGGSYEQYFGPGTRLTVT.

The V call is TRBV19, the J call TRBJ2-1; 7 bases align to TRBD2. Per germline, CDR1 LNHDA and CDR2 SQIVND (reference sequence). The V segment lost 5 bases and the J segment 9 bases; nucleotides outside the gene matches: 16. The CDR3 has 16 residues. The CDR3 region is CASSALSGRPFSEQFF. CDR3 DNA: TGTGCCAGTAGTGCCCTCTCCGGGAGGCCCTTTAGTGAGCAGTTCTTC.

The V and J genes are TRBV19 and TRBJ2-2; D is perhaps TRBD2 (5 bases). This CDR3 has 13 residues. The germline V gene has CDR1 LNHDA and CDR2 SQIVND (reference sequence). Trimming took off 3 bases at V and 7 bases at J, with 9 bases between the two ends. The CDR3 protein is CASSINEGGELFF. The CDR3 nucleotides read TGTGCCAGTAGTATTAATGAGGGCGGGGAGCTGTTTTTT.

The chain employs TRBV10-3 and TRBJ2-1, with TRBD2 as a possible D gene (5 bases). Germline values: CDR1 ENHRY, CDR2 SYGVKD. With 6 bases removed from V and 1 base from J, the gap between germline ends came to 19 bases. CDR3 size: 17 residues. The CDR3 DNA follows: TGTGCCATCAGAGGGAATAAGGAGGCCCCTTCCTACAATGAGCAGTTCTTC. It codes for CAIRGNKEAPSYNEQFF.

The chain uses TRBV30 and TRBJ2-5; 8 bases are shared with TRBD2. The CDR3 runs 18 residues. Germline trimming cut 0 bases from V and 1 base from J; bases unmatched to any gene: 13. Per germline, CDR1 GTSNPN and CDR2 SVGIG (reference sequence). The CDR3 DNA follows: TGTGCCTGGAGTGTACGCCCAGGCGTAGCGGGACGCCAAGAGACCCAGTACTTC. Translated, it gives CAWSVRPGVAGRQETQYF.

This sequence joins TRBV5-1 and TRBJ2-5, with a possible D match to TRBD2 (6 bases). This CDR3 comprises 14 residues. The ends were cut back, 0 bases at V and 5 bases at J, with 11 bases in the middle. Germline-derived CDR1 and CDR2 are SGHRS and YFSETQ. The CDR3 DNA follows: TGCGCCAGCAGCTTGGGGCGGGGCGGCGAGACCCAGTACTTC. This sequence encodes CASSLGRGGETQYF.

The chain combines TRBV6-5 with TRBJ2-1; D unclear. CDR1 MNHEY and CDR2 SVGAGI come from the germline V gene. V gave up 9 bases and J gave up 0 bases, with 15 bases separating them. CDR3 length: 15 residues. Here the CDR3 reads CASSEMASSYNEQFF. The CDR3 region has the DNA TGTGCCAGTTCGGAGATGGCTAGCTCCTACAATGAGCAGTTCTTC.